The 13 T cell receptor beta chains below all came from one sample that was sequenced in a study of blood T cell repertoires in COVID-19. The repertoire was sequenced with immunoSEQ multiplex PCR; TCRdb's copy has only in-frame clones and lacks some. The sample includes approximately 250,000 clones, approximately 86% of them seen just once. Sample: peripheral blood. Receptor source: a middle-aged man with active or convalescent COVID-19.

The CDR3 is CASSRLAGHTDTQYF. CDR3 DNA: TGTGCCAGCAGCAGACTAGCGGGGCACACAGATACGCAGTATTTT. The V and J genes are TRBV6-5 and TRBJ2-3, with TRBD2 matching over 11 bases. Germline loops: CDR1 MNHEY, CDR2 SVGAGI. The J segment lost 2 bases and the V segment lost 6 bases, leaving 4 bases of the junction unmatched. CDR3 length equals 15 residues.

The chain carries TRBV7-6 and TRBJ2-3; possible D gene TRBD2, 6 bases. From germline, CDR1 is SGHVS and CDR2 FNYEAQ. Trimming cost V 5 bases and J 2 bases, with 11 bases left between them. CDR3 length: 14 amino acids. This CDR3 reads CASSPGSHTDTQYF. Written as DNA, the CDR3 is TGTGCCAGCAGCCCCGGGAGCCACACAGATACGCAGTATTTT.

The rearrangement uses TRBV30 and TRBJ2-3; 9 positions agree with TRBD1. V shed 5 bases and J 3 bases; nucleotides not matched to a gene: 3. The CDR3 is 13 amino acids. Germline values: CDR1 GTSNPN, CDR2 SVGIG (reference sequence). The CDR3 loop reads CAWAGTGTDTQYF. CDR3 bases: TGTGCCTGGGCCGGGACAGGGACAGATACGCAGTATTTT.

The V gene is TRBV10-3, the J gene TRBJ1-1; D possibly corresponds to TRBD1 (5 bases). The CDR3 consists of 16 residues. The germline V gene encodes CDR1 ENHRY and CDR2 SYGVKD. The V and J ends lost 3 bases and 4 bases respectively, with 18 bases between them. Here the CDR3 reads CAISERGGASGTEAFF. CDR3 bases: TGTGCCATCAGTGAACGGGGAGGGGCTAGTGGCACTGAAGCTTTCTTT.

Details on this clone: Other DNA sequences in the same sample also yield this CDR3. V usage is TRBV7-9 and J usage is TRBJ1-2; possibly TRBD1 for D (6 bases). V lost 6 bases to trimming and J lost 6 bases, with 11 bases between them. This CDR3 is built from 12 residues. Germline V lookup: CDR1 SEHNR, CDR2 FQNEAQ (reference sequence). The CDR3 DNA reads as TGTGCCAGCAGTCTGGACAGCGATGGCTACACCTTC. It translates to CASSLDSDGYTF.

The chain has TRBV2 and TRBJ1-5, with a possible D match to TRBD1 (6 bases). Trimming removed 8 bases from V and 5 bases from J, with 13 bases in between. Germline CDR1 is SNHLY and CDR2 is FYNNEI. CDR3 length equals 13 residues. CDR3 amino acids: CASQGQTDQPQHF. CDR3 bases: TGTGCCAGCCAAGGACAGACAGATCAGCCCCAGCATTTT.

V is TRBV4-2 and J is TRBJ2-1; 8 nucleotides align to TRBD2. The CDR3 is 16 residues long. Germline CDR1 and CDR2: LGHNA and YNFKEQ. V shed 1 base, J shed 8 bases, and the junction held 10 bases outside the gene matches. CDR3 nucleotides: TGTGCCAGCAGCCAAGCGCACGGGGGGGCTTTAGATGAGCAGTTCTTC. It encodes CASSQAHGGALDEQFF.

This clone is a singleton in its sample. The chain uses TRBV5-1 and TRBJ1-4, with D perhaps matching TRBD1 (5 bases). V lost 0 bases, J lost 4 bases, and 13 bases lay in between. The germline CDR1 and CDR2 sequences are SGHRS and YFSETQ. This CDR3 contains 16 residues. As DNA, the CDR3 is TGCGCCAGCAGCTTGGGGGCAGGGCCGATTAATGAAAAACTGTTTTTT. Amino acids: CASSLGAGPINEKLFF.

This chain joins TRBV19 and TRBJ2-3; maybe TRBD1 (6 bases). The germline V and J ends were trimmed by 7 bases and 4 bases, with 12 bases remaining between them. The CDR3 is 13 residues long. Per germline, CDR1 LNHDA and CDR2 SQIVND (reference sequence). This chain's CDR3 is CASKGRGADTQYF. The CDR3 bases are TGTGCCAGTAAGGGCAGGGGCGCAGATACGCAGTATTTT.

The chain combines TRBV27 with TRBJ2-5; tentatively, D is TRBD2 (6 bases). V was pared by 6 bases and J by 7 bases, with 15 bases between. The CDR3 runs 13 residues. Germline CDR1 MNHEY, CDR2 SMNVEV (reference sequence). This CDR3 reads CASSGRPGGTQYF. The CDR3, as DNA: TGTGCCAGCAGCGGCCGGCCCGGGGGGACCCAGTACTTC.

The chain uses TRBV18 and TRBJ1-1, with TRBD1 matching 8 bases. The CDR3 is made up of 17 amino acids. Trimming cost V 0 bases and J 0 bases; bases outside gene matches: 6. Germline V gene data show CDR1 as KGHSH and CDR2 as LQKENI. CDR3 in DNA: TGTGCCAGCTCACCACCGGAAACAGGGGGTATGAACACTGAAGCTTTCTTT. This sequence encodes CASSPPETGGMNTEAFF.

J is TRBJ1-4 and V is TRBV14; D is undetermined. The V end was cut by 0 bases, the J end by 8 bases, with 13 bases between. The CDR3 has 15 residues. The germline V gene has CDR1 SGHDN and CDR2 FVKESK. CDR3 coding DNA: TGTGCCAGCAGCCAAGATTTTACTAACCCCGAAAAACTGTTTTTT. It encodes CASSQDFTNPEKLFF. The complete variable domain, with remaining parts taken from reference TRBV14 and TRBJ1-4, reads EAGVTQFPSHSVIEKGQTVTLRCDPISGHDNLYWYRRVMGKEIKFLLHFVKESKQDESGMPNNRFLAERTGGTYSTLKVQPAELEDSGVYFCASSQDFTNPEKLFFGSGTQLSVL.

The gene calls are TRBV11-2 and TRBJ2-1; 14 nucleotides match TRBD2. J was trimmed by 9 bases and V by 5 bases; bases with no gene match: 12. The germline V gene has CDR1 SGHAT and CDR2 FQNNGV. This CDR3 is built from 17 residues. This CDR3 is CASSLTGTSGSIGEQFF. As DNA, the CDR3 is TGTGCCAGCAGCCTCACCGGGACTAGCGGGAGTATAGGTGAGCAGTTCTTC. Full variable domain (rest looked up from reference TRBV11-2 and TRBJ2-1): EAGVAQSPRYKIIEKRQSVAFWCNPISGHATLYWYQQILGQGPKLLIQFQNNGVVDDSQLPKDRFSAERLKGVDSTLKIQPAKLEDSAVYLCASSLTGTSGSIGEQFFGPGTRLTVL.